The 14 T cell receptor beta chains in this list originate from one sample, sequenced in a study of cytomegalovirus exposure and HLA in healthy donors. With 60 Vbeta and 13 Jbeta primers, the PCR was carried out. TCRdb's table, derived via immunoSEQ multiplex PCR, lists solely in-frame clones and lacks some. The sample carries some 110,000 clones, 75% to 85% recorded once. Sequenced input: PBMCs. Receptors originate from a woman aged 18-30 years in good health and CMV-seropositive.

The chain recombines TRBV28 with TRBJ1-5, with D tentatively TRBD1 (5 bases). The CDR3 has 15 amino acids. Trimming stripped 1 base from V and 5 bases from J, with 12 bases between. Germline V gene data show CDR1 as MDHEN and CDR2 as SYDVKM. This CDR3 is CASSLSGPYYQPQHF. The CDR3 bases are TGTGCCAGCAGTTTATCAGGGCCGTACTATCAGCCCCAGCATTTT.

The genes are TRBV5-1 and TRBJ2-5; D gene ambiguous. This CDR3 spans 12 amino acids. V lost 4 bases and J 5 bases, leaving 9 bases between the germline ends. Germline V gene lookup returns CDR1 SGHRS and CDR2 YFSETQ. CDR3 coding DNA: TGCGCCAGCAGCCGGATGGGCGAGACCCAGTACTTC. Translating gives CASSRMGETQYF.

This chain joins TRBV5-8 and TRBJ2-1; D remains ambiguous. Trimming took off 0 bases at V and 0 bases at J, with 7 bases between the two ends. The CDR3 contains 15 residues. CDR1 SGHTS and CDR2 YDEGEE come from the germline V gene. CDR3 in amino acids: CASSLGASSYNEQFF. The CDR3 coding sequence is TGTGCCAGCAGCTTGGGAGCAAGCTCCTACAATGAGCAGTTCTTC.

The genes are TRBV9 and TRBJ2-7, with TRBD2 matching 7 bases. Per germline, CDR1 SGDLS and CDR2 YYNGEE. Losses at the gene ends were 3 bases for V and 0 bases for J; bases not matched to a gene: 6. This CDR3 is 15 amino acids long. CDR3 DNA sequence: TGTGCCAGCAGCGCCGATGGGAGGGTCTCCTACGAGCAGTACTTC. It specifies CASSADGRVSYEQYF.

This clone was observed a handful of times. Other DNA variants within this sample encode the same CDR3. The chain is built from TRBV14 and TRBJ2-3, with TRBD1 matching over 7 bases. The CDR3 is made up of 14 amino acids. Germline V lookup: CDR1 SGHDN, CDR2 FVKESK. V lost 4 bases to trimming and J lost 2 bases; unmatched junction nucleotides: 3. The CDR3 region has the DNA TGTGCCAGCAGCCCGGGACAGTCCACAGATACGCAGTATTTT. Protein: CASSPGQSTDTQYF.

The gene calls are TRBV5-1 and TRBJ2-4; 8 bases are shared with TRBD1. Trimming took 3 bases from V and 6 from J; bases not matched to a gene: 2. The germline CDR1 and CDR2 sequences are SGHRS and YFSETQ. The CDR3 contains 13 residues. CDR3 nucleotide sequence: TGCGCCAGCAGCTCCGACAGGGGAAACATTCAGTACTTC. It translates to CASSSDRGNIQYF.

This sequence joins TRBV5-6 and TRBJ2-5, with D possibly matching TRBD2 (5 bases). CDR1 is SGHDT, CDR2 YYEEEE, per germline. Trimming left V 4 bases short and J 2 bases short, with 9 bases between. The CDR3 has 13 residues. The CDR3 nucleotides read TGTGCCAGCAGCCCGCGCGGGCAAGAGACCCAGTACTTC. This sequence encodes CASSPRGQETQYF.

The rearrangement links TRBV4-2 to TRBJ2-3, with D unresolved. The V gene's germline CDR1 is LGHNA and CDR2 YNFKEQ. Trimming took off 1 base at V and 1 base at J, with 12 bases between the two ends. CDR3 length equals 16 residues. In nucleotides, the CDR3 is TGTGCCAGCAGCCAAGGAGGAGCTACCCGCACAGATACGCAGTATTTT. This translates into CASSQGGATRTDTQYF.

The chain couples TRBV15 to TRBJ2-7; D might be TRBD1 (6 bases). The CDR3 spans 14 residues. Per germline, CDR1 LNHNV and CDR2 YYDKDF (reference sequence). With 2 bases removed from V and 5 bases from J, the gap between germline ends came to 13 bases. The CDR3 reads CATSRPGDPDEQYF. Here the CDR3 DNA reads TGTGCCACCAGCAGACCAGGGGACCCCGACGAGCAGTACTTC.

This rearrangement joins TRBV5-1 to TRBJ1-1; D uncertain. Germline V CDR1 and CDR2: SGHRS, YFSETQ. This CDR3 region has 12 residues. V was trimmed by 0 bases and J by 7 bases, leaving 7 bases between them. CDR3 nucleotides: TGCGCCAGCAGCTTGGGGCACAGTGAAGCTTTCTTT. It codes for CASSLGHSEAFF.

The J gene is TRBJ2-6, the V gene TRBV10-2, with unresolved D. Trimming took 10 bases from V and 0 from J, leaving 16 bases between them. CDR3 size: 16 residues. Germline CDR1 is WSHSY and CDR2 is SAAADI. CDR3 protein: CAISGNPNSGANVLTF. DNA for the CDR3: TGCGCCATTTCCGGTAATCCTAACTCTGGGGCCAACGTCCTGACTTTC.

The chain employs TRBV10-2 and TRBJ2-3, with 7 bases aligning to TRBD2. This CDR3 has 11 residues. V was clipped by 8 bases and J by 6 bases; unmatched bases: 2. Germline V lookup: CDR1 WSHSY, CDR2 SAAADI. CDR3 DNA: TGCGCCAGCCAACTAGCGGATACGCAGTATTTT. Residues: CASQLADTQYF.

This chain joins TRBV14 and TRBJ1-1; D possibly corresponds to TRBD1 (5 bases). There are 13 residues in the CDR3. The germline V gene encodes CDR1 SGHDN and CDR2 FVKESK. Trimming took off 4 bases at V and 1 base at J, with 7 bases between the two ends. CDR3 region: CASSRTQNTEAFF. In DNA form, the CDR3 reads TGTGCCAGCAGCCGGACACAGAACACTGAAGCTTTCTTT.

The V call is TRBV2, the J call TRBJ1-1; D is possibly TRBD1 (5 bases). V was trimmed by 10 bases and J by 1 base, leaving 19 bases between them. In germline, CDR1 is SNHLY, CDR2 FYNNEI. This CDR3 is 15 amino acids long. The CDR3 sequence is CATRNSRGGNTEAFF. The CDR3 nucleotides read TGTGCCACCAGAAACTCCCGGGGGGGGAACACTGAAGCTTTCTTT.